These 8 T cell receptor beta chains were sequenced from one sample in a study of cytomegalovirus exposure and HLA in healthy donors. Primers included in the PCR were 60 Vbeta and 13 Jbeta primers. This table comes from immunoSEQ multiplex PCR, and its TCRdb copy is limited to in-frame clones, with some not included. The sample shows 200,000 to 250,000 clones, about 83% of them seen only once. Sequencing was carried out using PBMCs. These TCRs come from a human donor in good health.

This chain connects TRBV19 to TRBJ2-7, with no clear D. This CDR3 contains 13 residues. Germline values: CDR1 LNHDA, CDR2 SQIVND (reference sequence). Trimming pared 0 bases from V and 6 bases from J, leaving 9 bases between. CDR3 region: CASSIEGGSEQYF. The DNA of the CDR3 is TGTGCCAGTAGTATAGAAGGCGGCTCCGAGCAGTACTTC.

The chain uses TRBV5-1 and TRBJ2-3; tentatively, D is TRBD2 (6 bases). The germline V gene encodes CDR1 SGHRS and CDR2 YFSETQ. V was trimmed by 7 bases and J by 3 bases, leaving 18 bases between them. This CDR3 is built from 15 residues. The CDR3 nucleotides read TGCGCCAGCGCGAAGGGAGCGGAGGGGACAGATACGCAGTATTTT. Amino acids: CASAKGAEGTDTQYF.

The chain recombines TRBV18 with TRBJ2-7; tentative D call: TRBD2 (6 bases). Deletions cut 5 bases from V and 6 bases from J, with 8 bases between. Germline V gives CDR1 KGHSH, CDR2 LQKENI. This CDR3 comprises 11 residues. CDR3 sequence (DNA): TGTGCCAGCTCAACTAGCCTCGAGCAGTACTTC. Translating gives CASSTSLEQYF.

V gene TRBV18 combines with J gene TRBJ1-1; 8 bases align to TRBD1. Germline CDR1 and CDR2: KGHSH and LQKENI. V was pared by 1 base and J by 0 bases, with 10 bases of the junction left unmatched. The CDR3 has 18 amino acids. CDR3 in amino acids: CASSPRSTGAGVNTEAFF. In DNA form, the CDR3 reads TGTGCCAGCTCACCACGATCGACAGGGGCCGGGGTGAACACTGAAGCTTTCTTT.

The chain has TRBV30 and TRBJ1-5; 8 nucleotides line up with TRBD1. Trimming removed 3 bases from V and 2 bases from J; junction bases left unmatched: 3. The germline CDR1 and CDR2 sequences are GTSNPN and SVGIG (reference sequence). The CDR3 loop spans 14 amino acids. CDR3: CAWSQGQGNQPQHF. The CDR3 DNA reads as TGTGCCTGGAGCCAGGGACAGGGCAATCAGCCCCAGCATTTT.

The chain links TRBV10-1 to TRBJ2-2; D possibly corresponds to TRBD2 (6 bases). CDR1 WNHNN and CDR2 SYGVQD come from the germline V gene (reference sequence). Trimming shortened V by 2 bases and J by 7 bases, and 14 bases separated the two germline ends. This CDR3 contains 15 residues. This CDR3 reads CASSENWGDDGELFF. CDR3 nucleotides: TGCGCCAGCAGTGAGAATTGGGGGGATGACGGGGAGCTGTTTTTT.

The rearrangement links TRBV28 to TRBJ2-1; D perhaps matches TRBD1 (8 bases). V lost 6 bases, J lost 11 bases, and 20 bases lay in between. The CDR3 loop spans 14 amino acids. Germline-derived CDR1 and CDR2 are MDHEN and SYDVKM. CDR3 loop: CASRGQGLGGKQFF. CDR3 DNA: TGTGCCAGCAGAGGACAGGGTCTCGGGGGGAAGCAGTTCTTC.

The V gene is TRBV28, the J gene TRBJ2-1; the D gene is possibly TRBD2 (6 bases). The germline V and J ends were trimmed by 1 base and 7 bases, with 20 bases remaining between them. In germline, CDR1 is MDHEN, CDR2 SYDVKM. The CDR3 loop spans 17 amino acids. CDR3 nucleotide sequence: TGTGCCAGCAGTTTATCTGGGTTGCGAACTAGCAGGAATGAGCAGTTCTTC. Its protein product is CASSLSGLRTSRNEQFF. Full variable domain (remainder filled in from reference TRBV28 and TRBJ2-1): DVKVTQSSRYLVKRTGEKVFLECVQDMDHENMFWYRQDPGLGLRLIYFSYDVKMKEKGDIPEGYSVSREKKERFSLILESASTNQTSMYLCASSLSGLRTSRNEQFFGPGTRLTVL.